This TCR beta chain was recorded in a study of blood T cell repertoires in COVID-19. For the study at large: Donors in the United States, Italy and Spain gave samples during acute or convalescent COVID-19.

Participants came from some 23 US areas, aged about 18 to 89 years. Among Cohort 3 donors, those recovered had two negative PCRs, clearance, or symptom resolution. CDR1 is MNHNS, CDR2 SASEGT, per germline. Trimming took 5 bases from V and 8 from J, leaving 15 bases between them. The CDR3 consists of 13 residues. Original methodology: Amplifying reference gene primers gave estimates of nucleated cell counts. Repertoires were generated with immunoSEQ multiplex PCR, while TCRdb's copy carries only in-frame clones and drops some. For V, J and clone size, that table is used; D and trimming come from the DNA. The sample yields fewer than 300,000 clones, roughly 85% seen once.

The sample comprised PBMCs or T cells enriched from blood (not recorded which). The sequence was obtained from a woman between 45 and 60 years old who had recovered from COVID-19. The V and J genes are TRBV6-1 and TRBJ1-2; D ambiguous. CDR3 sequence reads: CASSLQPRRGYTF. CDR3 sequence (DNA): TGTGCCAGCAGTTTGCAGCCCAGGCGCGGCTACACCTTC.